A single sample is the source of the 7 T cell receptor beta chains below, sequenced in a study of CD8+ T cells in alopecia areata. Cells that came from pooled cutaneous lymph nodes were sorted using CD4, CD8alpha, NKG2D, NKG2ACE and other markers. The authors extracted RNA and reverse transcribed it into cDNA as the sequencing template. Sequencing used immunoSEQ multiplex PCR; TCRdb keeps in-frame clones, though not all of them. Observed are 200,000 to 300,000 clones, no singletons, with the top ten taking less than 1.5%. What was sequenced was CD4+ T cells sorted from a lymph node. The receptors were gathered from a C3H/HeJ mouse with alopecia areata. This strain has MHC haplotype H2-k.

This clone was found a few times. The listed genes are named as in mouse. The read terminates 4 residues ahead of where the CDR3 ends, so the germline J gene completes it. This chain uses TRBV1 with TRBJ2-7, with TRBD1 matching over 7 bases. CDR1 NSQYPW and CDR2 LRSPGD come from the germline V gene (reference sequence). The J segment lost 0 bases and the V segment lost 4 bases, leaving 6 bases of the junction unmatched. This CDR3 contains 15 residues. CDR3 in amino acids: CTCSVPGTASYEQYF. CDR3 DNA, as far as it was read: TGCACCTGCAGTGTCCCCGGGACAGCCTCCTAT.

The sample holds a few counts of this clone. The genes are named according to mouse. From the germline J gene comes the end of the CDR3, since the read stops 4 residues before it. The chain couples TRBV5 to TRBJ1-2; weak D call: TRBD1 (5 bases). The CDR3 spans 14 residues. Germline CDR1 and CDR2: LGHNA and YNLKQL (reference sequence). The CDR3 bases that were read are TGTGCCAGCAGCCAAGATCCGGGACTGGTC. This gives the protein CASSQDPGLV. The whole CDR3 protein is CASSQDPGLVDYTF.

This clone was found a few times. Gene names denote mouse genes. The DNA ends 4 residues before the CDR3 does, and the rest of the CDR3 is filled in from the germline J gene. The chain couples TRBV13-2 to TRBJ2-1, with 7 bases matching TRBD1. V gave up 3 bases and J gave up 2 bases; unmatched junction bases: 5. The CDR3 runs to 15 residues. The germline gives CDR1 NNHNN, CDR2 SYGAGS (reference sequence). The CDR3 sequence is CASGGKQGYYAEQFF. Partial CDR3 DNA: TGTGCCAGCGGTGGTAAACAGGGGTACTATGCT.

A few counts support this clone. Mouse names are used for the genes. From the germline J gene comes the end of the CDR3, since the read stops 4 residues before it. This chain connects TRBV13-3 to TRBJ2-7, with 11 bases that match TRBD2. This CDR3 spans 14 amino acids. In germline, CDR1 is NNHDY, CDR2 SYVADS. Partial CDR3 DNA: TGTGCCAGCAGTCTTGGGACTGGGGGTTAT. The encoded protein is CASSLGTGGY. The entire CDR3 protein is CASSLGTGGYEQYF.

On this clone: Gene names are mouse gene names. The CDR3 extends 3 residues past the end of the read, so its final part is completed from the germline J gene. J is TRBJ1-6 and V is TRBV1, with 7 bases identical to TRBD1. TRBJ1-6 is known as an ORF, though its function is uncertain. After removal of 4 bases from V and 4 bases from J, the junction contained 4 bases not matched to a gene. The length of the CDR3 is 15 residues. Germline V CDR1 and CDR2: NSQYPW, LRSPGD (reference sequence). CDR3 amino acids: CTCSGRDRYNSPLYF. The CDR3 bases that were read are TGCACCTGCAGTGGCCGGGACAGATATAATTCGCCC.

Remarks on this clone: All gene names here are mouse names. The sequence runs out 4 residues before the end of the CDR3; the remainder is reconstructed from the germline J gene. Other DNA variants within this sample encode the same CDR3. The genes are TRBV19 and TRBJ2-1; TRBD2 agrees at 7 bases. The CDR3 loop spans 15 amino acids. V shed 4 bases, J shed 1 base, and the junction held 5 bases outside the gene matches. The V gene's germline CDR1 is FNHDT and CDR2 SITEND (reference sequence). This CDR3 reads CASSPRLGNYAEQFF. The part of the CDR3 DNA that was read is TGTGCCAGCAGTCCGCGACTGGGAAACTATGCT.

This clone was found a few times. Any gene name here is a mouse gene name. The sample has other DNA sequences that encode this CDR3 too. The covered CDR3 bases are TGTGCTAGCAGTAGAGGGGGGACAAGTGCAGAA. Translation: CASSRGGTSAE. The complete CDR3 sequence is CASSRGGTSAETLYF. The V gene is TRBV17, the J gene TRBJ2-3; perhaps TRBD1 as D (6 bases). The read comes to an end 4 residues before the CDR3 does, leaving the germline J gene to fill in the end. The CDR3 totals 15 residues. The germline gives CDR1 MNHDT, CDR2 YYDKIL. Trimming took 1 base from V and 0 from J, leaving 8 bases between them.